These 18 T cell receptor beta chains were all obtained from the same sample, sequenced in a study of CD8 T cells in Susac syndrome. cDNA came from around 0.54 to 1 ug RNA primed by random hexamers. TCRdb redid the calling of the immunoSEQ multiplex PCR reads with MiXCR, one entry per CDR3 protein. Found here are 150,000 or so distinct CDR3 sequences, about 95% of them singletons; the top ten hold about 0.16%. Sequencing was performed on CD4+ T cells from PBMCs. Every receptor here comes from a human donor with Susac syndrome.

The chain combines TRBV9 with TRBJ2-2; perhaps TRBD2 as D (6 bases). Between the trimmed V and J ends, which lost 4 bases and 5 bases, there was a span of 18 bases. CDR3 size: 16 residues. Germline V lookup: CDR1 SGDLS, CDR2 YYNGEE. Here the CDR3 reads CASSLQVWSGTGELFF. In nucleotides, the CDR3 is TGTGCCAGCAGCCTACAAGTATGGAGCGGGACCGGGGAGCTGTTTTTT.

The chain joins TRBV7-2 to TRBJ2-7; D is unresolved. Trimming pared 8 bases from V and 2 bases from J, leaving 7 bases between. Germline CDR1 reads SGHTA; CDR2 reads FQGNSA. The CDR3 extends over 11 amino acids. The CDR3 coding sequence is TGTGCCAGCGCCGCCGCCTACGAGCAGTACTTC. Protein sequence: CASAAAYEQYF. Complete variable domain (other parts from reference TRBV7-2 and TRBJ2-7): GAGVSQSPSNKVTEKGKDVELRCDPISGHTALYWYRQSLGQGLEFLIYFQGNSAPDKSGLPSDRFSAERTGGSVSTLTIQRTQQEDSAVYLCASAAAYEQYFGPGTRLTVT.

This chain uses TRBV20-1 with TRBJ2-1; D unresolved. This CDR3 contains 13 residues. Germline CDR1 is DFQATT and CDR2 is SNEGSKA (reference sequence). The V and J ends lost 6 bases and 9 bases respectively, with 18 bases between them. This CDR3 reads CSATPLGKGEQFF. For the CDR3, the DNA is TGCAGTGCAACCCCTCTGGGGAAAGGTGAGCAGTTCTTC.

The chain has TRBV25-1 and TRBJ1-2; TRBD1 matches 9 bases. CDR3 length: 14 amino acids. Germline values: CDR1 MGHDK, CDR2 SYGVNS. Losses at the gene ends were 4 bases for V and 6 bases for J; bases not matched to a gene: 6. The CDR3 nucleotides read TGTGCCAGCAGTGCCTCCGGGACAGGGCATGGCTACACCTTC. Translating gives CASSASGTGHGYTF.

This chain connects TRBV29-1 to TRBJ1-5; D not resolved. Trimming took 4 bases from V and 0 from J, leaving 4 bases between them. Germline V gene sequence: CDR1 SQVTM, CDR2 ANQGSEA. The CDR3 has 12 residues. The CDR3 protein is CSVAGSNQPQHF. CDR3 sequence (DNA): TGCAGCGTTGCGGGTAGCAATCAGCCCCAGCATTTT.

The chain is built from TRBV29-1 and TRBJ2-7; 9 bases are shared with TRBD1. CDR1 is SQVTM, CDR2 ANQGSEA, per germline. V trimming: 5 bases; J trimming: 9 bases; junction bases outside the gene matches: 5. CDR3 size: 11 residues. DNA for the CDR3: TGCAGCGTTCTCAGGACAGGGGTGCAGTACTTC. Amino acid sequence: CSVLRTGVQYF.

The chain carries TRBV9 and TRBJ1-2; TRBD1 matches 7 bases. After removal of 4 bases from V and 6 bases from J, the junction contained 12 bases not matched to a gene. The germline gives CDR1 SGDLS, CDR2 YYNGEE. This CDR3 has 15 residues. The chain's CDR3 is CASSPLSRDSDGYTF. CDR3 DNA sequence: TGTGCCAGCAGCCCACTCTCCCGGGACAGCGATGGCTACACCTTC.

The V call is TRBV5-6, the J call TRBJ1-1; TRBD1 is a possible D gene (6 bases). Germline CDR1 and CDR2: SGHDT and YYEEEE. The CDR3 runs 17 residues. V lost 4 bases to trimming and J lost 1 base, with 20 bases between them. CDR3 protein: CASSTLRDTGRNTEAFF. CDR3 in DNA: TGTGCCAGCAGCACCTTACGGGACACGGGCCGGAACACTGAAGCTTTCTTT.

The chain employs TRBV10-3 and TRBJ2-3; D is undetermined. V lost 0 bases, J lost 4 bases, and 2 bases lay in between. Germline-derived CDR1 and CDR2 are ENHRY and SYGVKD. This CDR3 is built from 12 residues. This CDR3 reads CAISESSDTQYF. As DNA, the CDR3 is TGTGCCATCAGTGAGTCCTCAGATACGCAGTATTTT.

The CDR3, as DNA: TGCAGTGCCTGGGACAGCTCCTACGAGCAGTACTTC. Its translation is CSAWDSSYEQYF. The chain combines TRBV20-1 with TRBJ2-7, with 7 bases that match TRBD1. Germline-derived CDR1 and CDR2 are DFQATT and SNEGSKA (reference sequence). V lost 6 bases, J lost 0 bases, and 2 bases stayed unmatched. The CDR3 totals 12 residues.

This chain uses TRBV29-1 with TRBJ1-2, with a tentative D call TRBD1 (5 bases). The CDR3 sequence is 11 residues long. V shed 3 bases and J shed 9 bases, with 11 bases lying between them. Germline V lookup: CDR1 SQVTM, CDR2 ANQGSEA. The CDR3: CSVERGLRYTF. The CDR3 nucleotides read TGCAGCGTTGAGAGGGGTTTGCGCTACACCTTC.

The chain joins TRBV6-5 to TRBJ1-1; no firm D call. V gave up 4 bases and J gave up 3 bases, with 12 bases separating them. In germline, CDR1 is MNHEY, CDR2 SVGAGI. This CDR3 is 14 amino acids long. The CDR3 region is CASSFRQYDTEAFF. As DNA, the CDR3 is TGTGCCAGCAGTTTTCGACAATACGACACTGAAGCTTTCTTT.

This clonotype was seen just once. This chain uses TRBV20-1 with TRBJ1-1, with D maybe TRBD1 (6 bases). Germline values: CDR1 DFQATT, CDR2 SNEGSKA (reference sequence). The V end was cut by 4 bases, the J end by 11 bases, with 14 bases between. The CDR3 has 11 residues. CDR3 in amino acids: CSATGGAGAFF. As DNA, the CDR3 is TGCAGTGCTACCGGGGGGGCCGGGGCTTTCTTT.

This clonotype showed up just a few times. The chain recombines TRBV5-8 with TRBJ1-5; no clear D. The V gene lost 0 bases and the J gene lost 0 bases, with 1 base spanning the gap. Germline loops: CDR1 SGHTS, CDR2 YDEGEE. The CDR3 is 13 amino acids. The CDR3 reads CASSLDSNQPQHF. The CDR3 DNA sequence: TGTGCCAGCAGCTTGGATAGCAATCAGCCCCAGCATTTT.

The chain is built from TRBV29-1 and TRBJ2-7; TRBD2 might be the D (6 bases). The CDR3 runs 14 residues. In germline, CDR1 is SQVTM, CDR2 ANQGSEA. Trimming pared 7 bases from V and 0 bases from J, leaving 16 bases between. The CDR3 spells CSGSLGGTSYEQYF. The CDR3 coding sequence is TGCAGCGGGAGCCTCGGGGGAACCTCCTACGAGCAGTACTTC.

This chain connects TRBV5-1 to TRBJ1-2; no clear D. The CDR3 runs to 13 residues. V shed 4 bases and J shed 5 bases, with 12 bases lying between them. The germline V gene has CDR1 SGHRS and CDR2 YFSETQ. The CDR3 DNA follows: TGCGCCAGCAGCGCACCGGACGGATATGGCTACACCTTC. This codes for CASSAPDGYGYTF. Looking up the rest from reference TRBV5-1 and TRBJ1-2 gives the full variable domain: KAGVTQTPRYLIKTRGQQVTLSCSPISGHRSVSWYQQTPGQGLQFLFEYFSETQRNKGNFPGRFSGRQFSNSRSEMNVSTLELGDSALYLCASSAPDGYGYTFGSGTRLTVV.

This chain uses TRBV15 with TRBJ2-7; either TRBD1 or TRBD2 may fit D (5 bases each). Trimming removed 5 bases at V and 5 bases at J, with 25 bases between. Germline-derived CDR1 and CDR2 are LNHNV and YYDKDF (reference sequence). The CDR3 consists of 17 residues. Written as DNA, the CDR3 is TGTGCCACCAGCTACGGCCCTCTAACGGGGCGGGCGGACGAGCAGTACTTC. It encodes CATSYGPLTGRADEQYF.

The CDR3 bases are TGTGCCAGCTCCCCGACAGCAAGCAATCAGCCCCAGCATTTT. Amino acid sequence: CASSPTASNQPQHF. This chain uses TRBV7-8 with TRBJ1-5; weak D call: TRBD1 (5 bases). Trimming stripped 8 bases from V and 1 base from J, with 12 bases between. Germline lookup yields CDR1 SGHVS and CDR2 FQNEAQ. This CDR3 comprises 14 residues.